This TCR beta chain is drawn from a study of regulatory T cells in long-lasting Graves disease. The study, taken as a whole, reports: Patients with persistent disease showed a bias toward TRBV28, TRBJ1-2 and TRBJ2-5. The study found lower TCR diversity in persistent Graves' patients than in newly diagnosed ones. More public clonotypes were shared by persistent patients (around 2,500) than by new patients (roughly 910).

This CDR3 spans 15 amino acids. V was cut by 7 bases and J by 0 bases, with 10 bases left in between. Germline CDR1 and CDR2: LNHDA and SQIVND (reference sequence). Noted time point: newly diagnosed GD, antithyroid drugs for less than 3 months. Generation of the TCR library employed RNA extracted from PBMCs. As regards this clonotype: The antigen is unknown.

To make TCR beta libraries, researchers used iRepertoire HTBI primers and Arm-PCR of CDR3 regions. TCRdb reanalysed the multiplex PCR reads using MiXCR and keeps one entry per CDR3 protein. The sample consists of a few hundred thousand distinct CDR3 sequences, about a sixth of them appearing once. The same sample was also studied in work on T cells in Graves' hyperthyroidism and ophthalmopathy. As that study records: Model predictions of ophthalmopathy came a median approximately 6.5 months before onset.

The rearrangement uses TRBV19 and TRBJ2-6; D may be TRBD2 (5 bases). The receptor comes from a woman younger than 30 with Graves disease. The sample in question was peripheral blood mononuclear cells (PBMCs), obtained at new diagnosis, from a patient treated with antithyroid drugs. CDR3 loop: CASKWRTSGANVLTF. CDR3 DNA sequence: TGTGCCAGTAAATGGAGGACCTCTGGGGCCAACGTCCTGACTTTC.